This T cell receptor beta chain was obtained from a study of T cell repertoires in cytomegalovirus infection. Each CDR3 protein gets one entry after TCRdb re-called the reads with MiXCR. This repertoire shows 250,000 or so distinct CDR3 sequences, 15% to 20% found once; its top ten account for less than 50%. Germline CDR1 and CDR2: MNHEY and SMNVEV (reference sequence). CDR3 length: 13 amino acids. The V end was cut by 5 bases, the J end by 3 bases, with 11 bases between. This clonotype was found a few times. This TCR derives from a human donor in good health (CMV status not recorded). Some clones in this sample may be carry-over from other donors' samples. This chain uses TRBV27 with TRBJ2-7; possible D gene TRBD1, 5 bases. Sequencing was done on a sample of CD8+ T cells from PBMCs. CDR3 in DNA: TGTGCCAGCAGTGACAGTAATAGCTACGAGCAGTACTTC. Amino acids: CASSDSNSYEQYF.